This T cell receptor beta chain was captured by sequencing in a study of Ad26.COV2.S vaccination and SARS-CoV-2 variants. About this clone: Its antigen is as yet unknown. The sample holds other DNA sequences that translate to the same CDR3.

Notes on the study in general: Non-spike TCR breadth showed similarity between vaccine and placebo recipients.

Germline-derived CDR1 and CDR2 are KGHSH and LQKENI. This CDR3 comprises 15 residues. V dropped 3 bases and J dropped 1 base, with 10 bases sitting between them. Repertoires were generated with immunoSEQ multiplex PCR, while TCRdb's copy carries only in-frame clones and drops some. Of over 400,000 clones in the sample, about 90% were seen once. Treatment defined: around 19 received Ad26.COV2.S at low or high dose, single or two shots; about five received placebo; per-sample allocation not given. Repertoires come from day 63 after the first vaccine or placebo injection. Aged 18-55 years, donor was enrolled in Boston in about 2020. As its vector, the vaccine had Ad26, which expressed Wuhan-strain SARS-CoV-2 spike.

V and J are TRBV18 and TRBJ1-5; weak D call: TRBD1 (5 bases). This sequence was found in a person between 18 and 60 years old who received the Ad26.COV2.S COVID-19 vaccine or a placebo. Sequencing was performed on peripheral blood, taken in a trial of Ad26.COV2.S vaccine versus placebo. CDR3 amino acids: CASSPQGGSNQPQHF. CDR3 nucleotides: TGTGCCAGCTCACCTCAGGGTGGAAGCAATCAGCCCCAGCATTTT.